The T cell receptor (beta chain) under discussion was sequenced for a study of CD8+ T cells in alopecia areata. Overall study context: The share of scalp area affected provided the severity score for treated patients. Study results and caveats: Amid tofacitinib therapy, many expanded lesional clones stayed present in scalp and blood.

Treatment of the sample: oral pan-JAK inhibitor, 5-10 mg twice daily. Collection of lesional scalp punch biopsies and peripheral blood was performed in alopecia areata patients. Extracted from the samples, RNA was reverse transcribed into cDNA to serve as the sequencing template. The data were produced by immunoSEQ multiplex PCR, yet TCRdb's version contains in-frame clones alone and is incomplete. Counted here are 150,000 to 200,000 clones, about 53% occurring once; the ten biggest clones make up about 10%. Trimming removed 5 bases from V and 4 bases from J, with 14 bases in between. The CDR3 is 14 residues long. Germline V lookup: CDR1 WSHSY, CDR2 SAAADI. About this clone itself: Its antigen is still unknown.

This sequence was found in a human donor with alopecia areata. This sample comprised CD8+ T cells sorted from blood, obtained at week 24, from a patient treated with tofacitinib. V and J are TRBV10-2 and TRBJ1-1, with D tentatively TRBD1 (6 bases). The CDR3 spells CASSIRGGPTEAFF. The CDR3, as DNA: TGCGCCAGCAGTATACGTGGGGGCCCCACTGAAGCTTTCTTT.